The present T cell receptor (beta chain) was sequenced within a study of T-cell reconstitution after alpha-beta-depleted transplantation in children. Regarding this clonotype: Antigen: not known.

Study observations and caveats: About two months after transplant, alpha-beta T cells reportedly came from several hundred expanded graft clones. Several patients had high TCRbeta diversity at day 60; it came from surviving recipient T cells and thymic progenitors. Diversity and T-cell counts at one year after transplant derived mostly from new T cells.

The CDR3 runs 15 residues. Looked up from germline, CDR1 is MNHEY and CDR2 is SVGAGI. The germline V and J ends were trimmed by 0 bases and 7 bases, with 13 bases remaining between them. For TCRbeta, the library was prepared with unique molecular identifiers. One entry per CDR3 protein, called by TCRdb with MiXCR from the PCR reads. Among about 980,000 distinct CDR3 sequences, 25% to 30% were seen once, and the ten largest hold roughly 31%. The source material was PBMCs, mostly from graft donor cells, sampled 360 days after TCRalphabeta/CD19-depleted stem cell transplant. The clonotype was recovered from a boy under three years old who had a stem cell transplant for SCID, so the T cells may come from the graft donor. The genes are TRBV6-5 and TRBJ2-1; D is uncertain. CDR3 in DNA: TGTGCCAGCAGTTACTCGAGTCTGTTGCGGAATGAGCAGTTCTTC. Translating gives CASSYSSLLRNEQFF.